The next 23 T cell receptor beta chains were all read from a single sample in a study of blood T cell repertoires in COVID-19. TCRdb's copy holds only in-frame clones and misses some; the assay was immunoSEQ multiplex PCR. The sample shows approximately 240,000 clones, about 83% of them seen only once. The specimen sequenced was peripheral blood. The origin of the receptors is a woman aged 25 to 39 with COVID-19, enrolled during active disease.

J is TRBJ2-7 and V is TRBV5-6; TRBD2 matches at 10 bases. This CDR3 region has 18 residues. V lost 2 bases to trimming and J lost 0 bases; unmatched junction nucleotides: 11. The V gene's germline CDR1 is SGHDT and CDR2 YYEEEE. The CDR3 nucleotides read TGTGCCAGCAGCTTTGGACTAGCGGCTGTTATTTCCTCCTACGAGCAGTACTTC. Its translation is CASSFGLAAVISSYEQYF.

Here the CDR3 reads CSAPSGGELFF. In nucleotides, the CDR3 is TGCAGTGCCCCTTCCGGCGGGGAGCTGTTTTTT. This chain connects TRBV20-1 to TRBJ2-2; no reliable D call. The length of the CDR3 is 11 residues. Trimming removed 6 bases at V and 7 bases at J, with 9 bases between. CDR1 is DFQATT, CDR2 SNEGSKA, per germline (reference sequence).

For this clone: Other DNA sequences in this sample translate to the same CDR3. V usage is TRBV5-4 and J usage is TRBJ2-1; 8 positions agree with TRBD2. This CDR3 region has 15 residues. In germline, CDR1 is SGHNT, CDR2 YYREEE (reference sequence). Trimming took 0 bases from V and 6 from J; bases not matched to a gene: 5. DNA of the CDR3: TGTGCCAGCAGCTTGGGGCTAGCGGGTCGCAATGAGCAGTTCTTC. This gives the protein CASSLGLAGRNEQFF.

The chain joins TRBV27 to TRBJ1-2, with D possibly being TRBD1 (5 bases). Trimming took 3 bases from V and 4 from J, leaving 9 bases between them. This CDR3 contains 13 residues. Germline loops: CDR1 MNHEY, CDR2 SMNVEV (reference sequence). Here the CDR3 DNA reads TGTGCCAGCAGTTTCAGGGTAGGCTATGGCTACACCTTC. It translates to CASSFRVGYGYTF.

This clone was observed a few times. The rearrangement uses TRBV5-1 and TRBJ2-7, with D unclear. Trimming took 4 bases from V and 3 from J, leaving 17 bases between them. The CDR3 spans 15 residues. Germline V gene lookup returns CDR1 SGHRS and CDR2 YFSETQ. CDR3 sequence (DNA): TGCGCCAGCAGCGTTGGAGAATATCATTTCTACGAGCAGTACTTC. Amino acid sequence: CASSVGEYHFYEQYF.

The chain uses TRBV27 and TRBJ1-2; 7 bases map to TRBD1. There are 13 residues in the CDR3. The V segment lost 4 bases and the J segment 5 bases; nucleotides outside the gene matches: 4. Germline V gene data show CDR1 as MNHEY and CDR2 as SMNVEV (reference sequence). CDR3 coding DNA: TGTGCCAGCAGTTCCGGGACAGCTTATGGCTACACCTTC. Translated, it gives CASSSGTAYGYTF.

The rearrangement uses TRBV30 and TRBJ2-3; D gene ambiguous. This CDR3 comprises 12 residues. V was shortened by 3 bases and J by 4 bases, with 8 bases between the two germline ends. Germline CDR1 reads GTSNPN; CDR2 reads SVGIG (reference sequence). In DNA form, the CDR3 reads TGTGCCTGGAGGGGCGATGCAGATACGCAGTATTTT. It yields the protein CAWRGDADTQYF. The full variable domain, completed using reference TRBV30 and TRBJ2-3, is SQTIHQWPATLVQPVGSPLSLECTVEGTSNPNLYWYRQAAGRGLQLLFYSVGIGQISSEVPQNLSASRPQDRQFILSSKKLLLSDSGFYLCAWRGDADTQYFGPGTRLTVL.

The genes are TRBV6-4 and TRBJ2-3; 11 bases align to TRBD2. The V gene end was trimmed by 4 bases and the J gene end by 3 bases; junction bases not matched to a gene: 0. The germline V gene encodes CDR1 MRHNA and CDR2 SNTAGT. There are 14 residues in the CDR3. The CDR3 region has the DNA TGTGCCAGCAGTGGACTAGCGGGAACAGATACGCAGTATTTT. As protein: CASSGLAGTDTQYF.

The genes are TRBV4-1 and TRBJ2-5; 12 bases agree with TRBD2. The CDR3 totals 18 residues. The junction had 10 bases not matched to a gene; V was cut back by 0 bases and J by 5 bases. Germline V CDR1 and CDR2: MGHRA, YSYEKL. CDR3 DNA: TGCGCCAGCAGCCAAGATCCCCTAGCGGGGGGGCAGGGGGAGACCCAGTACTTC. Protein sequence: CASSQDPLAGGQGETQYF.

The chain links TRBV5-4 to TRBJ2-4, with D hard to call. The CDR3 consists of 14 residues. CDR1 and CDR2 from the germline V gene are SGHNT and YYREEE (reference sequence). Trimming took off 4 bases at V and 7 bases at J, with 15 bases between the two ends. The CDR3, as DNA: TGTGCCAGCAGCCTAGAATCGAACGGGAACATTCAGTACTTC. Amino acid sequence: CASSLESNGNIQYF.

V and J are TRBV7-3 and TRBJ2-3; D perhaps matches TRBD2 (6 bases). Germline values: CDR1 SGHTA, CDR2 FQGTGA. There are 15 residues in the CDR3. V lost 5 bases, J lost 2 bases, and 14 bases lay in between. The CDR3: CASSLSPGATDTQYF. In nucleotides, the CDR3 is TGTGCCAGCAGCCTAAGCCCGGGAGCCACAGATACGCAGTATTTT.

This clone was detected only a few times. CDR3 region: CASSQDIAGGDTGELFF. CDR3 DNA: TGCGCCAGCAGCCAAGATATAGCGGGGGGAGACACCGGGGAGCTGTTTTTT. The chain employs TRBV4-3 and TRBJ2-2; TRBD2 agrees at 10 bases. CDR1 LGHNA and CDR2 YSLEER come from the germline V gene. This CDR3 has 17 residues. Trimming at V came to 0 bases and at J to 3 bases, leaving 4 bases not matched to a gene.

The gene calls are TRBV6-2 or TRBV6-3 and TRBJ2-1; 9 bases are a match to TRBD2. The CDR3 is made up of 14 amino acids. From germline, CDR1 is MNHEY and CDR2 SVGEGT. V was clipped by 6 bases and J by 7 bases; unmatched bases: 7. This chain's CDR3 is CASSWGLADNEQFF. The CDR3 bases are TGTGCCAGCAGCTGGGGACTAGCTGATAATGAGCAGTTCTTC.

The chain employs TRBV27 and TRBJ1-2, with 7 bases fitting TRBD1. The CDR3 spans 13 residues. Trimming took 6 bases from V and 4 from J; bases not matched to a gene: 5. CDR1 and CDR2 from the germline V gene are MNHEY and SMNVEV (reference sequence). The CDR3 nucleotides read TGTGCCAGCAGCAGGGGGAACCTCTATGGCTACACCTTC. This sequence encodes CASSRGNLYGYTF.

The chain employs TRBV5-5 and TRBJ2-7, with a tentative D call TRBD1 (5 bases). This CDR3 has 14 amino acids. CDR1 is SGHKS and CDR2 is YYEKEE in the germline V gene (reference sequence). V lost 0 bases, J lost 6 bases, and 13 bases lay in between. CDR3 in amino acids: CASSLGGNPSEQYF. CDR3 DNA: TGTGCCAGCAGCTTGGGGGGCAATCCCTCCGAGCAGTACTTC.

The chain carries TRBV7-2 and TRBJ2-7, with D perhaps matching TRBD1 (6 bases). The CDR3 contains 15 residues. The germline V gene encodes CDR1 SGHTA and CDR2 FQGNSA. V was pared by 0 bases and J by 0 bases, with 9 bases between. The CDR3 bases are TGTGCCAGCAGCTTAGCGGGGGCGAGCTCCTACGAGCAGTACTTC. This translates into CASSLAGASSYEQYF.

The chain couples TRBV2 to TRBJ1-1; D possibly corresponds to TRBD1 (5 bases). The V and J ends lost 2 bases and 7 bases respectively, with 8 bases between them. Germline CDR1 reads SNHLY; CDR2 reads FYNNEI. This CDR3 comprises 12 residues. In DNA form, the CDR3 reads TGTGCCAGCAGTGAACAGGGCGGTGAAGCTTTCTTT. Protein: CASSEQGGEAFF.

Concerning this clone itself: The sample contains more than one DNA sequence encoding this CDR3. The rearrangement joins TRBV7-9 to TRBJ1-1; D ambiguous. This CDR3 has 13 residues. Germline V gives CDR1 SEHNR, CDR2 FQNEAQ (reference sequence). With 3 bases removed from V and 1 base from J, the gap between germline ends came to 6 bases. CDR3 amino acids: CASSLLGNTEAFF. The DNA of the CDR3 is TGTGCCAGCAGCTTGCTCGGGAACACTGAAGCTTTCTTT. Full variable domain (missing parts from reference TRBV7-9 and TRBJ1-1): DTGVSQNPRHKITKRGQNVTFRCDPISEHNRLYWYRQTLGQGPEFLTYFQNEAQLEKSRLLSDRFSAERPKGSFSTLEIQRTEQGDSAMYLCASSLLGNTEAFFGQGTRLTVV.

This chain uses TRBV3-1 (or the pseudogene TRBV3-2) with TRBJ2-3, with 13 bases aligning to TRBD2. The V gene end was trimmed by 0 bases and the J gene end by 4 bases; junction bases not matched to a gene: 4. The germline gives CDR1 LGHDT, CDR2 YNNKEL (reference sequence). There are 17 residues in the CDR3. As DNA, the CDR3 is TGTGCCAGCAGCCAAGAAACTAGCGGGGGGGAAGCAGATACGCAGTATTTT. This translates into CASSQETSGGEADTQYF.

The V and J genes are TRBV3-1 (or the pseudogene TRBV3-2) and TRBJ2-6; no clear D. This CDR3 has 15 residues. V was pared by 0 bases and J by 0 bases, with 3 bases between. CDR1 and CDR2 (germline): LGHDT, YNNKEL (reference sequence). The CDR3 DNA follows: TGTGCCAGCAGCCAAGACAGCTCTGGGGCCAACGTCCTGACTTTC. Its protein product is CASSQDSSGANVLTF.

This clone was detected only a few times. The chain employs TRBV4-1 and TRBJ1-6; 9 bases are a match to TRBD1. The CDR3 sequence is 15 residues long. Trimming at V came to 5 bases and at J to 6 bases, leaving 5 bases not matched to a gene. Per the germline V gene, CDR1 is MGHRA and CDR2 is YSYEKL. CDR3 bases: TGCGCCAGCAGCTTACAGGGGGCGCTTAATTCACCCCTCCACTTT. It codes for CASSLQGALNSPLHF.

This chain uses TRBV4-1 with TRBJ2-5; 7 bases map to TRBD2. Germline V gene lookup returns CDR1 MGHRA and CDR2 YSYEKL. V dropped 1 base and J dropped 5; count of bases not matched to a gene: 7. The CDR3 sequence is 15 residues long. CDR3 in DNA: TGCGCCAGCAGCCAAGTGCTTGGGACTACGGAGACCCAGTACTTC. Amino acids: CASSQVLGTTETQYF.

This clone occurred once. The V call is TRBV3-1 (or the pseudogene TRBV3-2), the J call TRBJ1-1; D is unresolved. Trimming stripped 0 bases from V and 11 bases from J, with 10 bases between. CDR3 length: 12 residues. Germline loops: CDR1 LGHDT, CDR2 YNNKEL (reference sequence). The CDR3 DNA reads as TGTGCCAGCAGCCAAGATCGGCGGCTGGCTTTCTTT. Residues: CASSQDRRLAFF.